This T cell receptor (beta chain) was identified in a study of blood T cells in healthy people across ages (dated by TCRdb to 2014 to 2015). For the wider study: In model experiments, roughly one uniquely barcoded TCR beta cDNA molecule per two T cells was captured by template switching. Two additional independent replicas of 1 million unique cDNA reads from the same blood draw were analyzed for two donors (one aged 18 to 30 and one aged 80 or older). The donors were divided into four age groups: young (average roughly 15 years), middle-aged (over 35), aged (approximately 62) and long-lived (roughly 86). To avoid experimental bias, donors of different ages were distributed randomly across sequencing lanes. To track age-related changes in TCR beta repertoire diversity, the study relied on deep sequencing normalized with unique cDNA molecular identifiers.

The CDR3 spans 15 residues, from the cysteine through the phenylalanine. CDR3 DNA only is kept here, 45 bases in frame from base 1. V is shortened by 3 bases, J by 0 bases, and the region joining them spans 9 bases. Libraries were prepared through 5' RACE. Sequenced on an Illumina HiSeq 2500. A second roughly 6 to 12 cycle PCR used a sample-barcoded 5' primer and a J-beta primer mix. A template-switch 5' adaptor carrying 12 random nucleotides introduced a unique molecular identifier onto each TCR beta cDNA molecule. At least 2.5 million CDR3-containing paired-end reads were obtained from each sample. First-strand cDNA was synthesized from all RNA with the Mint cDNA synthesis kit, primed by a TRBC-specific oligonucleotide. All cDNA was treated with uracil-DNA glycosylase and then went through a first 18-cycle PCR with the universal primers M1SS and BC2_uni_R. As for the authors' bioinformatics: For normalization, 1 million high-quality reads were randomly selected from each sample, with every read carrying a distinct molecular identifier. Reads with shared molecular identifiers were discarded instead of being binned into consensus sequences. MiTCR, run with a Q25 quality threshold and the strictest error-elimination algorithm, handled CDR3 identification, clonotype clustering and error correction. A nonparametric unseen species model using Euler transformation provided a lower-bound estimate of total TCR beta diversity. TCRdb reprocessed the public reads (quality trimming at Q25 with fastp, clone calling with MiXCR) and kept in-frame beta chains. Entries are consolidated by CDR3 protein sequence, retaining the most common genes and DNA. The V and J calls follow TCRdb's processing rather than the paper's. The table for this sample lists about 1.7 million distinct CDR3 sequences; roughly 30% of them were counted only once. The ten largest clonotypes hold about 7.7% of the sample.

As concerns this clonotype: There is no known antigen for this receptor. Per-base qualities were not stored, and no clone one base away is much larger.

Broader findings and caveats from the paper: As age increased, observed TCR beta diversity per million T cells dropped in a roughly linear way, and a significant reduction was already evident by age about 40. Estimates of total diversity from one million sequenced T cells were regarded as lower bounds and underestimates. Donor CMV infection status was unknown, potentially confounding age-related changes in expanded clonotypes. Since profiling was done on bulk unsorted PBMCs, naive and antigen-experienced compartments could not be conclusively compared. The long-lived group showed more naive CD4+ T cells, fewer expanded clones and increased TCR diversity than the aged group, suggesting age selection. There was a strong correlation between observed TCR beta diversity and the percentage of naive T cells measured by flow cytometry.

Donors were under 40 systemically healthy Caucasian individuals from Russia aged roughly 6 to 100 years. Each donor gave approximately 9.3 milliliters of peripheral blood, collected into EDTA-treated Vacutainer tubes. PBMCs were isolated by Ficoll-Paque density-gradient centrifugation, with at least 6.5 million obtained per sample. Trizol reagent was used to extract total RNA from the PBMCs, yielding at least 6 micrograms per sample. For every donor, flow cytometry on a PBMC aliquot measured the percentage of naive CD45RAhigh/CD27high T cells. This TCR was sampled from a woman in her 30s in good health. The specimen was blood. In this chain, TRBV12-3 or TRBV12-4 is recombined with TRBJ1-5; a confident D gene designation cannot be given. The DNA sequence is given as TGTGCCAGCAGTTTTCAGAGAAATAGCAATCAGCCCCAGCATTTT. Its protein is CASSFQRNSNQPQHF.